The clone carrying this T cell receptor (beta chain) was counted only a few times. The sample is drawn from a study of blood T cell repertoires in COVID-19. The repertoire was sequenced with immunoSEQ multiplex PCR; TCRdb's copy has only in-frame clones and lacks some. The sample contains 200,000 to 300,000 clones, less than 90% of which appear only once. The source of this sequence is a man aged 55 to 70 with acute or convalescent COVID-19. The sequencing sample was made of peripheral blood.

The chain's CDR3 is CASSEKRGRSYNEQFF. The DNA of the CDR3 is TGTGCCAGCAGTGAAAAGAGGGGGCGCTCCTACAATGAGCAGTTCTTC. This chain joins TRBV6-1 and TRBJ2-1, with 7 bases aligning to TRBD1. The trim removed 2 bases at V and 0 bases at J, leaving 4 bases unmatched. Germline V gives CDR1 MNHNS, CDR2 SASEGT. The CDR3 contains 16 residues.